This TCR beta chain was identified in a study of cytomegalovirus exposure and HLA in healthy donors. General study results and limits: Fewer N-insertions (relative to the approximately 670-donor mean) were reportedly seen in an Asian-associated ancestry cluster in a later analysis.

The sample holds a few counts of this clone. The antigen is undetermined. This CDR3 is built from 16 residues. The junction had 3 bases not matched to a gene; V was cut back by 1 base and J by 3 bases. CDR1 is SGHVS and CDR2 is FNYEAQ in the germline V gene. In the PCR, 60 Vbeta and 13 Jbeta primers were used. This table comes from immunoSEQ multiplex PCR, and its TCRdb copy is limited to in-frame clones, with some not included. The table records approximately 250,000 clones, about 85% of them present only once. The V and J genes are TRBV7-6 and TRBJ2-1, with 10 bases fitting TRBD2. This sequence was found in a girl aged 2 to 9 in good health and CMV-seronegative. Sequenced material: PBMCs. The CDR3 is CASSLVGLADYNEQFF. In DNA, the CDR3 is TGTGCCAGCAGCTTAGTAGGACTAGCGGACTACAATGAGCAGTTCTTC.